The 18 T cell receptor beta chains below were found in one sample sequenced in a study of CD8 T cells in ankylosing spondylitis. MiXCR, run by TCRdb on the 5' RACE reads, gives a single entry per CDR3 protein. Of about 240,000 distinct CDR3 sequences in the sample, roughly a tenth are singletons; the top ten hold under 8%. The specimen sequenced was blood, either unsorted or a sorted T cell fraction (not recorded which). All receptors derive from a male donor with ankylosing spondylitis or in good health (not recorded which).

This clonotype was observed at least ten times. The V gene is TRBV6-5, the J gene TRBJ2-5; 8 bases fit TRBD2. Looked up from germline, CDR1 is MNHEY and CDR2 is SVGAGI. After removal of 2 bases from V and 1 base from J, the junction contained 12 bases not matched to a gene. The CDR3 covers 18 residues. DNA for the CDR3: TGTGCCAGCAGTTACGCCCAAATTAGCGGGGCATCCCAAGAGACCCAGTACTTC. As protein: CASSYAQISGASQETQYF.

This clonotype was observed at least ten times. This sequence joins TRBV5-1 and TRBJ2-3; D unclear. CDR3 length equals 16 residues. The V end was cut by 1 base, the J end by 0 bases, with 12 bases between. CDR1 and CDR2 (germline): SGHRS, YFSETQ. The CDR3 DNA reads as TGCGCCAGCAGCTTGAATGGGCAGGTTAGCACAGATACGCAGTATTTT. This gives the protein CASSLNGQVSTDTQYF. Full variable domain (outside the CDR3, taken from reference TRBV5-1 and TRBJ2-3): KAGVTQTPRYLIKTRGQQVTLSCSPISGHRSVSWYQQTPGQGLQFLFEYFSETQRNKGNFPGRFSGRQFSNSRSEMNVSTLELGDSALYLCASSLNGQVSTDTQYFGPGTRLTVL.

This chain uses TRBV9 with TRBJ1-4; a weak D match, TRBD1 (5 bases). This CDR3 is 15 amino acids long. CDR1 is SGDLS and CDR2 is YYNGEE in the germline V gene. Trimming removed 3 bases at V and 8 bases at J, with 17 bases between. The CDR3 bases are TGTGCCAGCAGCGATGGGACGGGACGGTGGGAAAAACTGTTTTTT. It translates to CASSDGTGRWEKLFF.

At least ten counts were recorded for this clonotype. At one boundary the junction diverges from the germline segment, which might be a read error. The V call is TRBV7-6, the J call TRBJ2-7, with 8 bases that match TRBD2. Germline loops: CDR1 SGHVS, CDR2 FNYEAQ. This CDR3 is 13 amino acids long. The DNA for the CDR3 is TGTGCCAGCAGCATAGCGGGAAACTACGAGCAGTACTTC. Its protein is CASSIAGNYEQYF.

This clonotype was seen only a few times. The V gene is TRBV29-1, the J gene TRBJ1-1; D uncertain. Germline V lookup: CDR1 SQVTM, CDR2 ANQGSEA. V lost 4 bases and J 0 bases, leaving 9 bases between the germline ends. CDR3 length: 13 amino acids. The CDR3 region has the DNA TGCAGCGTTGCGCGCAGCATGAACACTGAAGCTTTCTTT. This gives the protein CSVARSMNTEAFF.

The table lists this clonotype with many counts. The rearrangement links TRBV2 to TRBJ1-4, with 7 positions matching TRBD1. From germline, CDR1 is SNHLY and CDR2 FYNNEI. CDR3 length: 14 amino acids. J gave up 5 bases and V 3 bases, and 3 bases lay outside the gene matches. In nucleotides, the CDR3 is TGTGCCAGCAGTGACGGAGGGGGCAATGAAAAACTGTTTTTT. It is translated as CASSDGGGNEKLFF.

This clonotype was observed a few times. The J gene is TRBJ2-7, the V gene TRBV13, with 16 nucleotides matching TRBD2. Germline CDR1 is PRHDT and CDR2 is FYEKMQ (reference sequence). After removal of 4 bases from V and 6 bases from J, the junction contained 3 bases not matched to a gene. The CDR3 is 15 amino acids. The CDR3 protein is CASSSGTSGRAEQYF. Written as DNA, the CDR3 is TGTGCCAGCAGCTCCGGGACTAGCGGGAGGGCCGAGCAGTACTTC.

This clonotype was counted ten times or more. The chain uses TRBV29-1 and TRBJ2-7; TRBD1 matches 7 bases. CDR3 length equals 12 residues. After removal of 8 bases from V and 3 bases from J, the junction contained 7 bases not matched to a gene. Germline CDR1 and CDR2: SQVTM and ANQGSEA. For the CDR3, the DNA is TGCAGCTTCCGGGACAGAGTCTACGAGCAGTACTTC. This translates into CSFRDRVYEQYF.

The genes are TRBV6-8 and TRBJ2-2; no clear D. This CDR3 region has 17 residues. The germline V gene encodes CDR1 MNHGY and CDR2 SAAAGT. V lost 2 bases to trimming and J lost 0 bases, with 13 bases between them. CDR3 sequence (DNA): TGTGCCAGCAGTTACCATCGTCAGGATCCGAACACCGGGGAGCTGTTTTTT. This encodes CASSYHRQDPNTGELFF.

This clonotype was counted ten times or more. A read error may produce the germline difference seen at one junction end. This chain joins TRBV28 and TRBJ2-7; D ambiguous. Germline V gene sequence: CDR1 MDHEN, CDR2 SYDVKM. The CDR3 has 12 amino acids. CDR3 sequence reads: CASSFPSYEQYF. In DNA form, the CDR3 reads TGCGCCAGCAGCTTCCCATCGTACGAGCAGTACTTC.

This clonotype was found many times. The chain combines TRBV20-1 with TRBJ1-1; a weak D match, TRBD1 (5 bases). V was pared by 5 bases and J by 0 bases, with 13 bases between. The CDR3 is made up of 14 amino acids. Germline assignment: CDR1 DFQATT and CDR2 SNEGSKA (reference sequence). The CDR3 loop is CSARTAGVNTEAFF. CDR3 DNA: TGCAGTGCTCGGACTGCGGGGGTGAACACTGAAGCTTTCTTT.

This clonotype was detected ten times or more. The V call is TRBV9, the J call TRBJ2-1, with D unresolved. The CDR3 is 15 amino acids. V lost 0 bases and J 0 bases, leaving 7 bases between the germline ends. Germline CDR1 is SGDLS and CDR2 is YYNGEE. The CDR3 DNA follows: TGTGCCAGCAGCGTAGATCGGGTCTCCTACAATGAGCAGTTCTTC. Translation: CASSVDRVSYNEQFF.

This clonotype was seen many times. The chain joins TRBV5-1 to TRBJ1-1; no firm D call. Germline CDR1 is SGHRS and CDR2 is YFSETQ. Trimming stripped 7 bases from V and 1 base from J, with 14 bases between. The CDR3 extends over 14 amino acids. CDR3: CASRLRTENTEAFF. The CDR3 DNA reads TGCGCCAGCCGTCTACGGACTGAGAACACTGAAGCTTTCTTT.

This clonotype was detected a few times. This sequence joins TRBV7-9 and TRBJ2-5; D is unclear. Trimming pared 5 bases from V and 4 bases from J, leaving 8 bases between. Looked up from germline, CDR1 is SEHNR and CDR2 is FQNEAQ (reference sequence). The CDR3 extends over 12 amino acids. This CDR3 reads CASSRYRETQYF. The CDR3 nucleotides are TGTGCCAGCAGCCGGTACCGAGAGACCCAGTACTTC. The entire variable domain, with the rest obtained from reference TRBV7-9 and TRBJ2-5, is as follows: DTGVSQNPRHKITKRGQNVTFRCDPISEHNRLYWYRQTLGQGPEFLTYFQNEAQLEKSRLLSDRFSAERPKGSFSTLEIQRTEQGDSAMYLCASSRYRETQYFGPGTRLLVL.

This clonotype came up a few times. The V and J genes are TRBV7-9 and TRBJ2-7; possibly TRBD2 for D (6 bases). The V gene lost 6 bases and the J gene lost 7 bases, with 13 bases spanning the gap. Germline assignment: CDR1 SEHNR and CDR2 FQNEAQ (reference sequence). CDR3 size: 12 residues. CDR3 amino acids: CASSSGTGEQYF. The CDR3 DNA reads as TGTGCCAGCAGTTCCGGGACTGGGGAGCAGTACTTC.

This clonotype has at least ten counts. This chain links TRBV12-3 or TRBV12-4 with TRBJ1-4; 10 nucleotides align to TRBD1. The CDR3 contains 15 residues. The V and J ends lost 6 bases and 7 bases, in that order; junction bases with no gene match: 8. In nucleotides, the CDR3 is TGTGCCAGCAGCCTAGAAGGGACAGGGGTTGAAAAACTGTTTTTT. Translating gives CASSLEGTGVEKLFF.

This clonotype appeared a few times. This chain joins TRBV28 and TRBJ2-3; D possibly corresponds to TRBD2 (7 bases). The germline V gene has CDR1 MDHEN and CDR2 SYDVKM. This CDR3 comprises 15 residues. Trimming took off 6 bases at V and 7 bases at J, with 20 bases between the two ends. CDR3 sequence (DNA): TGTGCCAGCAGCCCCCGGGGGGCAGGTGTCTATACGCAGTATTTT. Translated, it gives CASSPRGAGVYTQYF.

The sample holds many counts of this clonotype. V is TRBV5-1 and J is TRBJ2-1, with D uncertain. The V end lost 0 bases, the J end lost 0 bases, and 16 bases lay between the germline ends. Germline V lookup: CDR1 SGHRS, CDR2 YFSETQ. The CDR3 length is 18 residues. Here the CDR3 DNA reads TGCGCCAGCAGCTTGGCCGACGTGTATCTCCCCTCCTACAATGAGCAGTTCTTC. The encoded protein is CASSLADVYLPSYNEQFF.